This T cell receptor beta chain stems from a study of T cells in Graves' hyperthyroidism and ophthalmopathy. Study-level results: Most expanded thyroid clonotypes above 0.001 recurred in blood. Stable hyperthyroidism was separated from ophthalmopathy by a model based on 13 V-J features.

Extraction of PBMCs used about 9.2 ml of fresh peripheral blood. Amplification of TCR beta CDR3 regions was performed using RNA transcripts as template. RT-PCR in the first round (using the HTBI primer set) targeted the TCR CDR3. TCRdb independently ran MiXCR on the multiplex PCR reads; one entry per CDR3 protein. The data show roughly 61,000 distinct CDR3 sequences, with approximately 53% seen just once and approximately 3.4% held by the top ten. This clonotype was counted many times. The antigen is undetermined. The TCR was taken from a woman aged 55-69 years with Graves' ophthalmopathy. Material: blood.

The CDR3 region has the DNA TGTGCCAGCACCGTCCGGGACAAAGAGACCCAGTACTTC. It is translated as CASTVRDKETQYF. V gene TRBV7-9 combines with J gene TRBJ2-5; D perhaps matches TRBD1 (6 bases). Per germline, CDR1 SEHNR and CDR2 FQNEAQ (reference sequence). This CDR3 is 13 amino acids long. The V end was cut by 7 bases, the J end by 3 bases, with 12 bases between. Together with reference TRBV7-9 and TRBJ2-5, the CDR3 gives the full variable domain: DTGVSQNPRHKITKRGQNVTFRCDPISEHNRLYWYRQTLGQGPEFLTYFQNEAQLEKSRLLSDRFSAERPKGSFSTLEIQRTEQGDSAMYLCASTVRDKETQYFGPGTRLLVL.